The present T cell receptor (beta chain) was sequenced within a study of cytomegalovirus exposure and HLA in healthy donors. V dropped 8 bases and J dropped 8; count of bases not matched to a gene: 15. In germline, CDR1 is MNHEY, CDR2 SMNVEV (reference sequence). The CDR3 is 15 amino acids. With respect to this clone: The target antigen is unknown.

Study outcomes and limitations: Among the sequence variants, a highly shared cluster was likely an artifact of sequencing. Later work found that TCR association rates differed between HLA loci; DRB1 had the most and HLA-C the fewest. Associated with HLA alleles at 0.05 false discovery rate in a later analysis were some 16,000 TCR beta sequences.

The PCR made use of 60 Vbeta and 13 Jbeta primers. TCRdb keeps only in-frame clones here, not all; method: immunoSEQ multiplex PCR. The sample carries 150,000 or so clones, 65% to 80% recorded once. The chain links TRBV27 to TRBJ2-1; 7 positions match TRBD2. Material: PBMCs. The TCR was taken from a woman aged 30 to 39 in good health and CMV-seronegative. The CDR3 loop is CASSDITSVGDEQFF. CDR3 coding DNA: TGTGCCAGCTCAGATATTACTAGCGTCGGGGATGAGCAGTTCTTC.